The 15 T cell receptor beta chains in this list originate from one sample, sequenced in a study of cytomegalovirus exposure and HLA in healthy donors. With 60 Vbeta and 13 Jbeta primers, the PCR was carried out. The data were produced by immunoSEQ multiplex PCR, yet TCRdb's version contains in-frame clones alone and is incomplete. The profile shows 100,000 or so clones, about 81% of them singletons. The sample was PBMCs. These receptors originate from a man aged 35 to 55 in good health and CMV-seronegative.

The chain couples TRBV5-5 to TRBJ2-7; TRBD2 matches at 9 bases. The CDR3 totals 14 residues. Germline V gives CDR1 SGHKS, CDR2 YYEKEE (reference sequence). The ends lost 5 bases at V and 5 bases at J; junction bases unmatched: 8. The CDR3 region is CASRRSGGGDEQYF. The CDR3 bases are TGTGCCAGCAGACGTAGCGGGGGAGGTGACGAGCAGTACTTC.

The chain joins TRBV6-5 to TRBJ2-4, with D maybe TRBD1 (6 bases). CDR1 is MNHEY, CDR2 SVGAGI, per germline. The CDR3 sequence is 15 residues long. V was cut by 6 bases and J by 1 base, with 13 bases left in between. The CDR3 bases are TGTGCCAGCAGAAACAGGGCGGAGGCCAAAAACATTCAGTACTTC. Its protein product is CASRNRAEAKNIQYF.

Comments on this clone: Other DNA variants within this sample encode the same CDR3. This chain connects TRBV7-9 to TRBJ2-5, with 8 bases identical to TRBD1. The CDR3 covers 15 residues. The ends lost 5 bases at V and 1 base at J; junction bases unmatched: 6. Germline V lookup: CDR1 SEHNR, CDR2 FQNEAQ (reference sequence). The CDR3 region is CASSPRTGTQETQYF. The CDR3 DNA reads TGTGCCAGCAGCCCTAGGACAGGGACCCAAGAGACCCAGTACTTC.

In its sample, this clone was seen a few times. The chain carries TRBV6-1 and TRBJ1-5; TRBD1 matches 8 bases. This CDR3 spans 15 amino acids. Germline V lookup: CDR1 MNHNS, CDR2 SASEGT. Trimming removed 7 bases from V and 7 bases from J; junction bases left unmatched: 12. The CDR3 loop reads CASIMDRARLQPQHF. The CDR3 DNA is TGTGCCAGCATTATGGACAGGGCCCGCTTACAGCCCCAGCATTTT.

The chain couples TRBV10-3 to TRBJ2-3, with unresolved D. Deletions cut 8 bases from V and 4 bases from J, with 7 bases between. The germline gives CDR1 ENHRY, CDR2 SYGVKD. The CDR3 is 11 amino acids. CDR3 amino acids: CAIGQADTQYF. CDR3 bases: TGTGCCATCGGTCAGGCAGATACGCAGTATTTT.

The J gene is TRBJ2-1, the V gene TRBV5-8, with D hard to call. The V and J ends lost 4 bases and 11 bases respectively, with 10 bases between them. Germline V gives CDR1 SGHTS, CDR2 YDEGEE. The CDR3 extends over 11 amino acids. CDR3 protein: CASSLRFQQFF. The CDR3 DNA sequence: TGTGCCAGCAGCCTCCGGTTTCAGCAGTTCTTC.

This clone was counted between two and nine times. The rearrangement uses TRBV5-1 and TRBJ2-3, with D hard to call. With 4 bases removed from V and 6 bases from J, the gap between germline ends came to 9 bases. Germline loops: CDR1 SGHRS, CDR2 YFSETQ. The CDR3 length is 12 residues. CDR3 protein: CASSLSLDTQYF. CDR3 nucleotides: TGCGCCAGCAGCCTTAGCCTTGATACGCAGTATTTT. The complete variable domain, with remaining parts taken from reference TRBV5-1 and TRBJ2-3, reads KAGVTQTPRYLIKTRGQQVTLSCSPISGHRSVSWYQQTPGQGLQFLFEYFSETQRNKGNFPGRFSGRQFSNSRSEMNVSTLELGDSALYLCASSLSLDTQYFGPGTRLTVL.

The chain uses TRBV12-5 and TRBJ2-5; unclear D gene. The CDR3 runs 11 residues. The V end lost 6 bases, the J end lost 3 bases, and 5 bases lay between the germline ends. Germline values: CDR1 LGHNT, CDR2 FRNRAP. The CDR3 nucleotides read TGTGCTAGTGGCCTTGAAGAGACCCAGTACTTC. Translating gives CASGLEETQYF.

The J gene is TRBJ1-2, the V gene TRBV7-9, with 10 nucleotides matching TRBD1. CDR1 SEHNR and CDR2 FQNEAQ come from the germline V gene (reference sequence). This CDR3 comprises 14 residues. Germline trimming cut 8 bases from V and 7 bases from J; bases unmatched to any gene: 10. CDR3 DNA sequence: TGTGCCAGCCGTCCTGGACAGGGGGTTGGTGGCTACACCTTC. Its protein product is CASRPGQGVGGYTF. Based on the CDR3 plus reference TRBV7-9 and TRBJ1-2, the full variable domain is DTGVSQNPRHKITKRGQNVTFRCDPISEHNRLYWYRQTLGQGPEFLTYFQNEAQLEKSRLLSDRFSAERPKGSFSTLEIQRTEQGDSAMYLCASRPGQGVGGYTFGSGTRLTVV.

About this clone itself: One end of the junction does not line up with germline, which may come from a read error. CDR3 amino acids: CSSSLARGAPTEAFF. The CDR3 DNA reads TGTTCCAGCAGCTTAGCGCGGGGGGCACCCACTGAAGCTTTCTTT. V usage is TRBV7-9 and J usage is TRBJ1-1, with TRBD1 as a possible D gene (6 bases). This CDR3 has 15 amino acids. Germline V gene sequence: CDR1 SEHNR, CDR2 FQNEAQ (reference sequence).

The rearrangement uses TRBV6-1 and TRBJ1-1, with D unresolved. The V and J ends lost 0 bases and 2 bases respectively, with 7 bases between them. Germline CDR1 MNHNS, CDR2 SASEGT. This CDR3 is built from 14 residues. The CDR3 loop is CASSEAWPNTEAFF. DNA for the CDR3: TGTGCCAGCAGTGAAGCGTGGCCTAACACTGAAGCTTTCTTT.

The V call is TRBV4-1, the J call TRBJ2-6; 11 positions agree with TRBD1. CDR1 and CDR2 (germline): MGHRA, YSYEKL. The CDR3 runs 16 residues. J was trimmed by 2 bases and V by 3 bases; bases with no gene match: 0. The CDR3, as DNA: TGCGCCAGCAGCCAGGGACAGGGGGCTGGGGCCAACGTCCTGACTTTC. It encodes CASSQGQGAGANVLTF.

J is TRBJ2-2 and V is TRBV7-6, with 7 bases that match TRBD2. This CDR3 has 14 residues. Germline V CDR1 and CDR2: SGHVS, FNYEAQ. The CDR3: CASREGQASGELFF. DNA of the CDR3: TGTGCTTCTAGGGAGGGCCAGGCGTCGGGGGAGCTGTTTTTT.

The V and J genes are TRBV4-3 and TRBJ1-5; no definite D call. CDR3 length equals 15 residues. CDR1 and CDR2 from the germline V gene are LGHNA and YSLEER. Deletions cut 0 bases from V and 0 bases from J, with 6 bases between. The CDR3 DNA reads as TGCGCCAGCAGCCAAGAGGCAGGTAGCAATCAGCCCCAGCATTTT. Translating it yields CASSQEAGSNQPQHF.

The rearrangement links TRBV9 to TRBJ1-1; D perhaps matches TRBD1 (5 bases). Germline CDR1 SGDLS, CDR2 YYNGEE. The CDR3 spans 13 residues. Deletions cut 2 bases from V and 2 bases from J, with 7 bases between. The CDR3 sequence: CASSVTENTEAFF. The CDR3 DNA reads TGTGCCAGCAGCGTGACAGAAAACACTGAAGCTTTCTTT. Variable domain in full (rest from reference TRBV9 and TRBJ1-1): DSGVTQTPKHLITATGQRVTLRCSPRSGDLSVYWYQQSLDQGLQFLIQYYNGEERAKGNILERFSAQQFPDLHSELNLSSLELGDSALYFCASSVTENTEAFFGQGTRLTVV.